This paragraph reports one T cell receptor (beta chain). Its matching antigen is unknown. V was trimmed by 3 bases and J by 3 bases, leaving 18 bases between them. This CDR3 comprises 16 residues. Germline V gene lookup returns CDR1 MDHEN and CDR2 SYDVKM. The data belong to a study of cytomegalovirus exposure and HLA in healthy donors. Study-wide findings and caveats: Analysis performed later showed TCR beta chains linked to HLA being more clonally expanded than equally common others.

The PCR employed 60 Vbeta primers together with 13 Jbeta primers. The method was immunoSEQ multiplex PCR; TCRdb's version includes in-frame clones alone and lacks a portion of them. This table holds about 100,000 clones, over 65% found once. The sequenced sample was PBMCs. This chain connects TRBV28 to TRBJ2-7, with D perhaps TRBD1 (5 bases). The clonotype originates from a woman in her fifties or sixties in good health and CMV-seronegative. This CDR3 is CASSLRTGRSSYEQYF. For the CDR3, the DNA is TGTGCCAGCAGTTTGAGAACAGGTCGATCTAGCTACGAGCAGTACTTC.